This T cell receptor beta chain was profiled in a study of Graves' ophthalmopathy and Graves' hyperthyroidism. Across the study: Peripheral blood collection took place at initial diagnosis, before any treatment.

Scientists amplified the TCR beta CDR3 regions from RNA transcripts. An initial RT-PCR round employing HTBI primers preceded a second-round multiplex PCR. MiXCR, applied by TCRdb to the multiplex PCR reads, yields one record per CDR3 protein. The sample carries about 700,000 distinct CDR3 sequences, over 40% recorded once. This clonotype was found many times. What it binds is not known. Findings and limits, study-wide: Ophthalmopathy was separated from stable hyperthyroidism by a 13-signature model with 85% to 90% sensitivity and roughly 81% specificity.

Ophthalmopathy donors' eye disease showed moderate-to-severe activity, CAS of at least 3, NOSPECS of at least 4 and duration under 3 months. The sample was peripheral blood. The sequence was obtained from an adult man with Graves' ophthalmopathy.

CDR3 sequence reads: CASSLGGTPGPSGANVLTF. CDR3 nucleotide sequence: TGCGCCAGCAGCTTGGGAGGAACACCCGGCCCTTCTGGGGCCAACGTCCTGACTTTC. The chain recombines TRBV5-1 with TRBJ2-6, with D uncertain. CDR3 length: 19 residues. V was clipped by 0 bases and J by 1 base, with 17 bases between them. Germline-derived CDR1 and CDR2 are SGHRS and YFSETQ.